Here is one TCR beta chain with its context. Its antigen is still unknown. No much larger clone is present one base from it, and per-base qualities are unavailable. Preparation of the library involved the immunoSEQ multiplex PCR assay. For the multiplex PCR, a mixture combining 60 forward primers for TCR Vbeta segments and 13 reverse primers for TCR Jbeta segments was used. A multiplex PCR assay on genomic DNA amplified the CDR3 region of rearranged TCR beta genes. The amplified TCR beta libraries were sequenced on the Illumina HiSeq System as 87-base-pair reads. The paper's data handling went like this. A later analysis tallied roughly 78 million unique TCR beta chains across the 666 repertoires, and about 10 million of those chains were shared by two or more donors. To remove PCR and sequencing errors, raw reads were error-corrected and collapsed into unique sequences using a nearest-neighbor algorithm that merged closely related sequences. To assign V, D and J gene segments, CDR3 sequences were aligned to IMGT reference sequences. For a sequence to be retained, a match of at least six nucleotides was required to both a V gene segment and a J gene segment. Rearrangements were classified as productive when the CDR3 lacked stop codons and remained in frame with V and J, and all other rearrangements were classified as non-productive. CDR3 was defined according to IMGT convention as the region running from the second conserved V-encoded cysteine to the conserved J-encoded phenylalanine. In an earlier analysis of 550 to 650 of the donors, sequences lacking an unambiguous match to a single V gene segment were excluded. An earlier analysis of a few hundred of the donors classified V segments as functional when productive rearrangements were above 56.7% and as segregating when the standard deviation between donors was above 5%. A statistical classification framework was built for diagnosing cytomegalovirus status from the catalog of TCR beta chain sequences. V and J gene assignment, in a later analysis, came from comparing TCR nucleotide sequences with IMGT/GENE-DB human TR gene sequences. In a later analysis, CDR3 sequences and most-parsimonious VDJ recombination scenarios were assigned using the TCRdist pipeline. In a later analysis, every TCR beta chain was defined by the combination of its CDR3 amino acid sequence and its V-gene family, and reads without a unique V-gene family were dropped. In a later analysis, 450 to 600 highly shared, low-generation-probability nucleotide sequences were removed to address suspected cross-contamination and a sequencing artifact. A later analysis calculated a clonal expansion index for each public chain from normalized within-repertoire ranks of inferred template counts. A later analysis computed generation probabilities with a VDJ recombination model fitted to out-of-frame rearrangements, and checked the results against IGoR. A later analysis scored TCR-TCR, TCR-HLA and TCR-CMV co-occurrence with hypergeometric tests, applying a repertoire-size bias correction to TCR pairs. A later analysis estimated false discovery rates by permuting HLA or CMV assignments 20 times. In a later analysis, co-occurring TCRs were grouped using DBSCAN, with TCRdist sequence similarity added in when clustering inside HLA-allele-positive subsets. Repertoires with fewer than 30,000 or more than 120,000 public chains, plus five repertoires with anomalous nucleotide sharing, were excluded from co-occurrence clustering. TCRdb limited this immuneACCESS table to in-frame rearrangements with V and J called. A share of clones is missing; checked studies link under half to unresolved V genes, and the rest is unexplained. V and J calls plus clone size are reproduced from that table; the DNA served to infer D and trimming. The sample table records some 170,000 clones; roughly 76% of these occur just once. Of the sample, 4.9% falls within the top ten clones.

The cohort was made up of 500 to 800 healthy bone marrow donors. At the time of sampling, all cohort members were nominally healthy, though unrecorded immune exposures were likely present. The donor tested CMV seropositive, placing the donor among the 250 to 300 seropositive members of the cohort. Each donor provided a peripheral blood sample, and peripheral blood mononuclear cells were used for TCR beta sequencing. The Qiagen DNeasy Blood Extraction Kit was used to extract genomic DNA from the blood cell samples. CDR1 and CDR2 are drawn from the germline V gene: MNHNS, SASEGT. Trimming costs V 6 bases and J 2 bases, and their ends lie 11 bases apart. The CDR3 contains 13 residues, cysteine and phenylalanine counted. Only the CDR3 portion is preserved as DNA: 39 bases, with reading frame beginning at the first base. These data belong to a study of cytomegalovirus exposure and HLA in healthy donors (dated by TCRdb to about 2017). For the wider study: An earlier analysis of several hundred of the donors reported approximately 270 Gb of sequence data and more than 90 million unique TCR beta sequences from about 179 million T cells. An early release that covered 640 HLA-typed donors contained around 330 gigabases of sequencing data and tens of millions of unique TCR sequences. Roughly five DR-DQ haplotypes were handled as single units for association and clustering, since linkage in the cohort was strong. Donor age, sex, ethnicity and CMV serostatus were collected together with the repertoire data. Rather than using new phenotypic data, the later analysis identified candidate immune exposures from TCR beta sequences and from how often those sequences occurred across donors. The number of typed donors differed by locus: roughly 620-630 for A, B, C, DRB1 and DQB1; 500 to 550 for DQA1; around 580 for DPA1; and about 450 for DPB1. All discovery cohort repertoires had been generated on a single sequencing platform. The study aimed to test whether cataloging public T cell receptors could reveal signatures of past pathogen exposure. To predict cytomegalovirus infection status, the study combined high-throughput TCR immunosequencing, statistical association of individual TCRs with disease status, and machine learning. A later genetic analysis used genome-wide SNP genotypes for about 55% of the 666 donors, treating that subset as a discovery cohort. Among 350 to 400 genotyped donors of the cohort, an average of approximately 240,000 unique TCR beta nucleotide sequences were sequenced per donor, around a sixth of them non-productive. An earlier analysis of around 640 of the donors used high-throughput TCR beta sequencing to judge whether each TCR beta V gene segment behaved as functional or pseudogenic. Among the roughly 400 genotyped donors, roughly 80% belonged to the genetic ancestry cluster associated with self-reported Caucasian donors. Besides the first cohort of roughly 640 subjects, a separate validation cohort made up of over a hundred different subjects was used. Both class I and class II loci were covered by HLA typing, at four-digit resolution. The study profiled the T cell repertoires of more than 500 subjects by immunosequencing and related them to cytomegalovirus serostatus. In a later analysis, previously published TCR beta repertoires from about 640 donors were re-analyzed and high-resolution HLA genotyping was added so that TCR occurrence patterns could be studied.

On the study overall, not on this receptor specifically: Broadly in line with IMGT annotations, most TCR beta V segments showed up in productive rearrangements about 90% or about 30% of the time in an earlier analysis of about 500 of the donors. Strong co-occurrence of HLA alleles, especially DR and DQ, made assigning TCR associations to individual alleles difficult. Most TCR sequences were observed very rarely across donors, whereas some public TCRs were present in many individuals. A further reported finding was that TCR beta sequences accurately predicted the HLA-A and HLA-B alleles for most subjects in the first cohort. A later analysis found that HLA-associated TCR beta chains were more clonally expanded and had lower generation probabilities than equally common non-associated chains. A total of 164 TCR beta chains were listed by the study as associated with cytomegalovirus. For the cohort, immune exposure information was limited to CMV serostatus. Three of the identified cytomegalovirus-associated TCR beta chains were confirmed in vitro to be specific for cytomegalovirus antigens. Compared with the 666-donor mean, donors in an Asian-associated ancestry cluster had fewer N-insertions in productive TCRs, according to a later genetic analysis. A cluster of highly shared sequence variants was judged likely to be a technical artifact of the sequencing pipeline. According to a later analysis, parvovirus B19, influenza, CMV and Epstein-Barr virus appeared linked to several top co-occurrence clusters. A later genetic analysis associated a missense DCLRE1C variant with V-gene and J-gene trimming of TCR beta chains, and an independent cohort replicated the association. Correlated functional status among segregating V segments might be attributable to linkage disequilibrium, but an unknown experimental factor could not be ruled out. In a later analysis, the rate of TCR association differed among HLA loci, with DRB1 alleles having the most associated TCRs and HLA-C alleles having the fewest. Cytomegalovirus status was reported to be diagnosed by the classifier with high specificity and sensitivity in both the original and validation cohorts. The presence/absence analyses assumed that sequencing depth was roughly uniform across donors, and that assumption may not be true. HLA typing was unavailable for some donors at each locus, so association tests used only the typed subset. The cohort was sequenced for TCR beta chains only, and without alpha or paired-chain data the features that could be detected were limited. Because counts were too low, 15 to 20 rarely observed V segments, including chromosome 9 orphons, were excluded from the earlier analysis of several hundred of the donors. Some IMGT-functional V segments, including TRBV6-2 and TRBV6-3, could not be distinguished by the 87-base-pair reads and were therefore excluded. According to a later analysis, most CMV-associated TCR beta chains appeared to be HLA-restricted, and the HLA associations seemed to be driven largely by CMV exposure. In a later analysis, about 16,000 TCR beta sequences were associated with specific HLA alleles at a false discovery rate of 0.05. The authors suggested that the approach could potentially be extended to other disease states and immunological phenotypes.

Recombination joined TRBV6-1 with TRBJ2-7, and TRBD1 may be the D gene, going by 5 matching bases. The sample comprised PBMCs. This TCR was recovered from a woman under 30 in good health and CMV-seropositive. The nucleotide sequence is given as TGTGCCAGCAGCGATCAGGGCACCTACGAGCAGTACTTC. Its amino acids are CASSDQGTYEQYF.